A single sample is the source of the 26 T cell receptor beta chains below, sequenced in a study of control samples from healthy donors and cancer patients. Data came from immunoSEQ multiplex PCR; TCRdb stores just in-frame clones and leaves some out. The top ten clones hold around 5.1% of a sample with fewer than 200,000 clones, just over 85% of them seen once. Sample: blood. The receptor source for this set is a woman in her 30s in good health.

V gene TRBV5-1 combines with J gene TRBJ2-7, with 9 nucleotides matching TRBD1. Losses at the gene ends were 4 bases for V and 6 bases for J; bases not matched to a gene: 8. This CDR3 spans 14 amino acids. Germline V lookup: CDR1 SGHRS, CDR2 YFSETQ. As DNA, the CDR3 is TGCGCCAGCAGCCCCGGACAGGGGCCAACCGAGCAGTACTTC. Translating it yields CASSPGQGPTEQYF.

The rearrangement links TRBV6-4 to TRBJ1-1; no reliable D call. The V and J ends lost 6 bases and 3 bases respectively, with 11 bases between them. CDR3 length equals 13 residues. Germline CDR1 MRHNA, CDR2 SNTAGT. CDR3 nucleotides: TGTGCCAGCAGAGTCAGGAGGGACACTGAAGCTTTCTTT. Translation: CASRVRRDTEAFF.

This clone was found a few times. The gene calls are TRBV19 and TRBJ2-7; 10 bases fit TRBD1. The germline V gene has CDR1 LNHDA and CDR2 SQIVND (reference sequence). The CDR3 totals 15 residues. The V and J ends lost 5 bases and 1 base, in that order; junction bases with no gene match: 5. The CDR3 is CASSPRQGASYEQYF. The CDR3 nucleotides read TGTGCCAGTAGTCCCCGACAGGGGGCTTCCTACGAGCAGTACTTC.

The genes are TRBV7-2 and TRBJ2-5; the D is unclear. Germline assignment: CDR1 SGHTA and CDR2 FQGNSA. The length of the CDR3 is 11 residues. Trimming pared 5 bases from V and 9 bases from J, leaving 10 bases between. The CDR3 sequence: CASSLATAQYF. As DNA, the CDR3 is TGTGCCAGCAGCCTTGCTACGGCCCAGTACTTC.

Remarks on this clone: The sample holds other DNA sequences that translate to the same CDR3. V and J are TRBV5-6 and TRBJ2-5; D gene unclear. This CDR3 is built from 12 residues. Deletions cut 0 bases from V and 3 bases from J, with 3 bases between. Germline CDR1 is SGHDT and CDR2 is YYEEEE. This chain's CDR3 is CASSLGEETQYF. Here the CDR3 DNA reads TGTGCCAGCAGCTTGGGGGAAGAGACCCAGTACTTC.

CDR3 region: CASSRGSNQPQHF. CDR3 DNA sequence: TGTGCCAGTAGTAGAGGGAGCAATCAGCCCCAGCATTTT. The genes are TRBV19 and TRBJ1-5; D is unresolved. The V and J ends lost 4 bases and 1 base respectively, with 5 bases between them. The germline V gene encodes CDR1 LNHDA and CDR2 SQIVND (reference sequence). This CDR3 is 13 amino acids long.

The rearrangement joins TRBV4-1 to TRBJ2-4; the D is unclear. Germline-derived CDR1 and CDR2 are MGHRA and YSYEKL. The germline V and J ends were trimmed by 0 bases and 4 bases, with 7 bases remaining between them. The CDR3 runs to 14 residues. The CDR3 DNA is TGCGCCAGCAGCCAAGATATTTGGAAAAACATTCAGTACTTC. Translated, it gives CASSQDIWKNIQYF.

This clone was counted a single time. This sequence joins TRBV10-3 and TRBJ1-2; D ambiguous. CDR1 and CDR2 from the germline V gene are ENHRY and SYGVKD. Trimming pared 5 bases from V and 6 bases from J, leaving 22 bases between. This CDR3 has 16 amino acids. The CDR3 sequence is CAISTQRTPRGHGYTF. Here the CDR3 DNA reads TGTGCCATCAGTACACAAAGGACTCCCAGAGGGCATGGCTACACCTTC.

This clone was detected once. The J gene is TRBJ2-1, the V gene TRBV24-1, with TRBD2 matching over 12 bases. Germline V lookup: CDR1 KGHDR, CDR2 SFDVKD. V shed 0 bases, J shed 4 bases, and the junction held 3 bases outside the gene matches. The CDR3 is 17 amino acids. The chain's CDR3 is CATSDLPTSGSYNEQFF. CDR3 sequence (DNA): TGTGCCACCAGTGATTTGCCGACTAGCGGGAGTTACAATGAGCAGTTCTTC.

The chain combines TRBV16 with TRBJ2-7; D remains ambiguous. Germline values: CDR1 KGHSY, CDR2 FQNENV. V dropped 2 bases and J dropped 6 bases, with 8 bases sitting between them. This CDR3 is built from 12 residues. CDR3 in amino acids: CASSQQVGEQYF. CDR3 nucleotide sequence: TGTGCCAGCAGCCAACAGGTTGGCGAGCAGTACTTC.

This clone showed up just once. The J gene is TRBJ2-7, the V gene TRBV19; 7 nucleotides agree with TRBD1. The CDR3 is made up of 15 amino acids. Germline CDR1 LNHDA, CDR2 SQIVND (reference sequence). V was pared by 5 bases and J by 0 bases, with 7 bases of the junction left unmatched. This CDR3 reads CASSQQQGSSYEQYF. CDR3 bases: TGTGCCAGTAGTCAACAACAGGGGTCCTCCTACGAGCAGTACTTC.

This clone was detected once. The chain has TRBV5-1 and TRBJ1-1; TRBD1 is a possible D gene (6 bases). The CDR3 contains 15 residues. Germline V gene data show CDR1 as SGHRS and CDR2 as YFSETQ. The V and J ends lost 3 bases and 5 bases respectively, with 17 bases between them. The DNA for the CDR3 is TGCGCCAGCAGCTGGGGTGAGGGGGGCGCGACTGAAGCTTTCTTT. This codes for CASSWGEGGATEAFF.

The chain couples TRBV5-4 to TRBJ2-7, with no clear D. V was shortened by 0 bases and J by 0 bases, with 10 bases between the two germline ends. CDR3 length equals 15 residues. Germline assignment: CDR1 SGHNT and CDR2 YYREEE (reference sequence). The CDR3 DNA sequence: TGTGCCAGCAGCTTGGGGGCCTCGAGCTCCTACGAGCAGTACTTC. It yields the protein CASSLGASSSYEQYF. Combining the CDR3 with reference TRBV5-4 and TRBJ2-7 gives the whole variable domain ETGVTQSPTHLIKTRGQQVTLRCSSQSGHNTVSWYQQALGQGPQFIFQYYREEENGRGNFPPRFSGLQFPNYSSELNVNALELDDSALYLCASSLGASSSYEQYFGPGTRLTVT.

The gene calls are TRBV6-4 and TRBJ1-1, with D perhaps matching TRBD1 (5 bases). Trimming removed 6 bases at V and 1 base at J, with 9 bases between. The CDR3 contains 13 residues. Germline CDR1 and CDR2: MRHNA and SNTAGT. CDR3 in amino acids: CASRGGTNTEAFF. CDR3 nucleotide sequence: TGTGCCAGCAGAGGTGGGACGAACACTGAAGCTTTCTTT.

This rearrangement joins TRBV30 to TRBJ1-1; 9 bases are shared with TRBD1. The germline V gene encodes CDR1 GTSNPN and CDR2 SVGIG (reference sequence). The V segment lost 2 bases and the J segment 4 bases; nucleotides outside the gene matches: 5. This CDR3 spans 14 amino acids. CDR3 in amino acids: CAWSRDRGTTEAFF. The DNA for the CDR3 is TGTGCCTGGAGTCGCGACAGGGGGACCACTGAAGCTTTCTTT.

V and J are TRBV9 and TRBJ1-2; 9 bases map to TRBD1. Germline V gene lookup returns CDR1 SGDLS and CDR2 YYNGEE. The CDR3 length is 15 residues. V lost 2 bases, J lost 0 bases, and 2 bases stayed unmatched. The CDR3 DNA follows: TGTGCCAGCAGCGTCGACAGGGGGGCTAACTATGGCTACACCTTC. Encoded protein: CASSVDRGANYGYTF.

The genes are TRBV24-1 and TRBJ2-2, with D perhaps matching TRBD2 (5 bases). Germline lookup yields CDR1 KGHDR and CDR2 SFDVKD. V gave up 2 bases and J gave up 6 bases, with 12 bases separating them. This CDR3 is 15 amino acids long. The CDR3 DNA reads as TGTGCCACCAGTGATTCAAAGTTTAGCGCCGGGGAGCTGTTTTTT. Translating it yields CATSDSKFSAGELFF.

The gene calls are TRBV2 and TRBJ2-5; D is possibly TRBD1 (5 bases). Trimming took 6 bases from V and 5 from J, leaving 16 bases between them. The length of the CDR3 is 14 residues. Germline CDR1 SNHLY, CDR2 FYNNEI. Here the CDR3 reads CASSETTGLETQYF. DNA for the CDR3: TGTGCCAGCAGCGAAACCACAGGCTTGGAGACCCAGTACTTC.

This clone was found once. The chain combines TRBV2 with TRBJ2-7; D gene ambiguous. The germline V gene encodes CDR1 SNHLY and CDR2 FYNNEI. V was trimmed by 6 bases and J by 1 base, leaving 4 bases between them. The CDR3 is 11 residues long. In nucleotides, the CDR3 is TGTGCCAGCAGATCTTCCTACGAGCAGTACTTC. It codes for CASRSSYEQYF.

V usage is TRBV7-9 and J usage is TRBJ2-1, with D perhaps TRBD1 (6 bases). Per the germline V gene, CDR1 is SEHNR and CDR2 is FQNEAQ (reference sequence). This CDR3 contains 15 residues. Trimming stripped 3 bases from V and 3 bases from J, with 12 bases between. CDR3 sequence reads: CASSFRGPDYNEQFF. The CDR3 nucleotides read TGTGCCAGCAGCTTCAGGGGCCCCGACTACAATGAGCAGTTCTTC.

The chain is built from TRBV5-6 and TRBJ1-2; a possible D gene is TRBD1 (5 bases). Germline assignment: CDR1 SGHDT and CDR2 YYEEEE. The V end was cut by 0 bases, the J end by 8 bases, with 14 bases between. The length of the CDR3 is 14 residues. This CDR3 is CASSLDVRAAGYTF. The CDR3 DNA sequence: TGTGCCAGCAGCTTGGATGTCAGGGCGGCGGGCTACACCTTC.

The V gene is TRBV5-1, the J gene TRBJ2-1; 8 nucleotides align to TRBD1. The CDR3 length is 15 residues. Germline CDR1 SGHRS, CDR2 YFSETQ. Trimming at V came to 1 base and at J to 2 bases, leaving 2 bases not matched to a gene. The CDR3 DNA follows: TGCGCCAGCAGCTTGTCGACAGGGGCCTACAATGAGCAGTTCTTC. Amino acids: CASSLSTGAYNEQFF.

The chain carries TRBV15 and TRBJ2-2; unclear D gene. V was cut by 3 bases and J by 6 bases, with 11 bases left in between. The CDR3 length is 14 residues. The germline V gene encodes CDR1 LNHNV and CDR2 YYDKDF (reference sequence). CDR3 in amino acids: CATSSGRGPGELFF. CDR3 in DNA: TGTGCCACCAGCAGTGGTCGCGGACCCGGGGAGCTGTTTTTT.

The chain joins TRBV18 to TRBJ2-7; D tentatively reads TRBD1 or TRBD2 (5 bases each). The CDR3 sequence is 16 residues long. Trimming left V 6 bases short and J 4 bases short, with 22 bases between. Germline V gene lookup returns CDR1 KGHSH and CDR2 LQKENI. CDR3 in amino acids: CASSLGPLEGFYEQYF. CDR3 sequence (DNA): TGTGCCAGCTCCTTGGGACCTCTCGAGGGATTTTACGAGCAGTACTTC.

The CDR3 protein is CASSLAETSGGPWSYNEQFF. For the CDR3, the DNA is TGTGCCAGCAGCTTAGCGGAGACTAGCGGGGGGCCCTGGTCCTACAATGAGCAGTTCTTC. The rearrangement uses TRBV7-8 and TRBJ2-1, with TRBD2 identical over 13 bases. Trimming took 0 bases from V and 1 from J; bases not matched to a gene: 9. The CDR3 spans 20 residues. Germline assignment: CDR1 SGHVS and CDR2 FQNEAQ.

The V and J genes are TRBV14 and TRBJ1-3; 7 positions agree with TRBD1. The J segment lost 0 bases and the V segment lost 3 bases, leaving 8 bases of the junction unmatched. CDR1 and CDR2 (germline): SGHDN, FVKESK. This CDR3 spans 17 amino acids. The CDR3 protein is CASSHAGGSISGNTIYF. The DNA of the CDR3 is TGTGCCAGCAGCCATGCAGGGGGAAGTATCTCTGGAAACACCATATATTTT. The full variable domain, rest sourced from reference TRBV14 and TRBJ1-3, is EAGVTQFPSHSVIEKGQTVTLRCDPISGHDNLYWYRRVMGKEIKFLLHFVKESKQDESGMPNNRFLAERTGGTYSTLKVQPAELEDSGVYFCASSHAGGSISGNTIYFGEGSWLTVV.